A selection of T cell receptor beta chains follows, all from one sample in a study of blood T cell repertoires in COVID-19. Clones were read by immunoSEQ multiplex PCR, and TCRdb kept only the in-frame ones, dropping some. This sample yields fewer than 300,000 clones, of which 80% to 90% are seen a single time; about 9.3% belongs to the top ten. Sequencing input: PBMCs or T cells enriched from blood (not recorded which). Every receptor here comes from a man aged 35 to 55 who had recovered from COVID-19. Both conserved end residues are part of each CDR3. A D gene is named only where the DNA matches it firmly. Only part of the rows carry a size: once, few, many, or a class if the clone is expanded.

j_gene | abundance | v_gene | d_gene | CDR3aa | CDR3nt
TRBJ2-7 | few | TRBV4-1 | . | CASSQVAGLYEQYF | TGCGCCAGCAGCCAAGTGGCAGGGCTGTACGAGCAGTACTTC
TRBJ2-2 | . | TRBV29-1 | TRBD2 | CSGTPGGPTGELFF | TGCAGCGGTACCCCGGGGGGGCCGACCGGGGAGCTGTTTTTT
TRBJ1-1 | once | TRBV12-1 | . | CASSFVSRGQEAFF | TGTGCCAGCAGCTTTGTCTCAAGGGGACAGGAAGCTTTCTTT
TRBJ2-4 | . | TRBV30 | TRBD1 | CAWSAGTGSAIQYF | TGTGCCTGGAGTGCAGGGACAGGGTCAGCCATTCAGTACTTC
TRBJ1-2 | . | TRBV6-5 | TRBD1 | CASSWGQGLDGYTF | TGTGCCAGCAGTTGGGGACAGGGGCTGGATGGCTACACCTTC
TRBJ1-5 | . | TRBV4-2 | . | CASSQEGGARVQPQHF | TGTGCCAGCAGCCAAGAAGGGGGGGCGCGAGTTCAGCCCCAGCATTTT
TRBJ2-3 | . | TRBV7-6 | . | CASSLSGGVSTDTQYF | TGTGCCAGCAGCTTATCCGGGGGAGTAAGCACAGATACGCAGTATTTT
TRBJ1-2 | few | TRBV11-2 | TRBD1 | CASSSSGTGYRYGGYTF | TGTGCCAGCAGCTCCTCCGGGACAGGGTATCGTTACGGCGGCTACACCTTC
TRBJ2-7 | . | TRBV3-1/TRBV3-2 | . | CASSRTAAAYEQYF | TGTGCCAGCAGCCGAACAGCCGCAGCCTACGAGCAGTACTTC
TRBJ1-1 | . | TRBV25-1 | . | CASSSGGGLEAFF | TGTGCCAGCAGCTCTGGGGGGGGACTCGAAGCTTTCTTT
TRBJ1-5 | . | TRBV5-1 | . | CASSLNGGGQPQHF | TGCGCCAGCAGCTTGAACGGGGGAGGTCAGCCCCAGCATTTT
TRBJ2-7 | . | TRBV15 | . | CATSRDISYEQYF | TGTGCCACCAGCAGAGATATTTCCTACGAGCAGTACTTC
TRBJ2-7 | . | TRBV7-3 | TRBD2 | CASSLIGGYEQYF | TGTGCCAGCAGCTTAATCGGGGGGTACGAGCAGTACTTC
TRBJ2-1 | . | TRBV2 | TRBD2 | CASREAGGTHEQFF | TGTGCCAGCAGGGAAGCGGGAGGGACCCATGAGCAGTTCTTC
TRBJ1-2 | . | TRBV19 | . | CASSIITGTIYGYTF | TGTGCCAGTAGTATTATCACAGGAACGATTTATGGCTACACCTTC
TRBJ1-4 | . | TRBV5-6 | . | CASSLLQEWNEKLFF | TGTGCCAGCAGCTTACTACAGGAGTGGAATGAAAAACTGTTTTTT
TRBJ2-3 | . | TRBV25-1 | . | CASSAMFRDSDTQYF | TGTGCCAGCAGTGCCATGTTCCGGGATTCAGATACGCAGTATTTT
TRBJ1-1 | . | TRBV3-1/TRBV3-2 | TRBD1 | CASSQLSTGTDTEAFF | TGTGCCAGCAGCCAATTAAGTACTGGGACAGACACTGAAGCTTTCTTT
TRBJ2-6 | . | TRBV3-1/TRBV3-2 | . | CASSQVLTGGANVLTF | TGTGCCAGCAGCCAAGTCCTCACAGGTGGGGCCAACGTCCTGACTTTC
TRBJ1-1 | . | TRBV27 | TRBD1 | CASSYRDRATEAFF | TGTGCCAGCAGTTACCGGGACAGGGCCACTGAAGCTTTCTTT
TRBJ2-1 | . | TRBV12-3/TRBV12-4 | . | CASSRGGNEQFF | TGTGCCAGCAGCCGAGGTGGGAATGAGCAGTTCTTC
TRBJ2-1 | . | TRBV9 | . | CASSANNEQFF | TGTGCCAGCAGCGCCAACAATGAGCAGTTCTTC
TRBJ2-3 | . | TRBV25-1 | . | CASSEYGQSTDTQYF | TGTGCCAGCAGTGAATACGGACAGAGCACAGATACGCAGTATTTT
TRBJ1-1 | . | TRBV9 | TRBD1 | CASSAGTVNTEAFF | TGTGCCAGCAGCGCCGGGACAGTGAACACTGAAGCTTTCTTT
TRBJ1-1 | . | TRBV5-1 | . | CASSPSGNTEAFF | TGCGCCAGCAGCCCCTCAGGGAACACTGAAGCTTTCTTT
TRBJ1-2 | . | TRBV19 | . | CASSPTRSARNYGYTF | TGTGCCAGTAGCCCTACCAGGTCAGCCCGTAACTATGGCTACACCTTC
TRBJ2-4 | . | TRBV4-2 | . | CASSQSSISAKNIQYF | TGTGCCAGCAGCCAATCTAGCATCTCAGCCAAAAACATTCAGTACTTC
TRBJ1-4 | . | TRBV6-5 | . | CASSSPVRGNEKLFF | TGTGCCAGCAGTTCCCCCGTGAGGGGGAATGAAAAACTGTTTTTT
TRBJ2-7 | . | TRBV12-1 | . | CASSLLELAVPYEQYF | TGTGCCAGCAGCCTCCTCGAGCTAGCGGTCCCCTACGAGCAGTACTTC
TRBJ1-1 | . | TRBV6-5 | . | CASSQRLPNTEAFF | TGTGCCAGCAGTCAAAGACTGCCGAACACTGAAGCTTTCTTT